Shown below are 8 T cell receptor beta chains from a single sample sequenced in a study of blood T cell repertoires in COVID-19. Produced via immunoSEQ multiplex PCR; TCRdb's table is partial and in-frame only. The profile shows some 150,000 clones, over 75% of them singletons. Sequenced sample: peripheral blood. All receptors come from a woman aged 40-49 years with acute or convalescent COVID-19.

The chain links TRBV11-2 to TRBJ2-3; no firm D call. V gave up 2 bases and J gave up 0 bases, with 9 bases separating them. The CDR3 spans 15 residues. Germline CDR1 is SGHAT and CDR2 is FQNNGV. CDR3 coding DNA: TGTGCCAGCAGCTTATCGGTACTCAGCACAGATACGCAGTATTTT. Its translation: CASSLSVLSTDTQYF. The full variable domain, completed using reference TRBV11-2 and TRBJ2-3, is EAGVAQSPRYKIIEKRQSVAFWCNPISGHATLYWYQQILGQGPKLLIQFQNNGVVDDSQLPKDRFSAERLKGVDSTLKIQPAKLEDSAVYLCASSLSVLSTDTQYFGPGTRLTVL.

The rearrangement links TRBV9 to TRBJ1-1, with D unresolved. Trimming left V 4 bases short and J 4 bases short, with 17 bases between. Germline CDR1 is SGDLS and CDR2 is YYNGEE. There are 15 residues in the CDR3. The chain's CDR3 is CASSPPGVVGTEAFF. CDR3 sequence (DNA): TGTGCCAGCAGCCCCCCCGGGGTAGTAGGCACTGAAGCTTTCTTT.

The genes are TRBV11-3 and TRBJ2-7, with 8 bases that match TRBD1. The CDR3 has 13 amino acids. J gave up 4 bases and V 5 bases, and 4 bases lay outside the gene matches. Germline CDR1 is SGHNT and CDR2 is YENEEA. Here the CDR3 reads CASSTDRGYEQYF. In nucleotides, the CDR3 is TGTGCCAGCAGCACCGACAGGGGATACGAGCAGTACTTC. The whole variable domain, filled in from reference TRBV11-3 and TRBJ2-7, reads EAGVVQSPRYKIIEKKQPVAFWCNPISGHNTLYWYLQNLGQGPELLIRYENEEAVDDSQLPKDRFSAERLKGVDSTLKIQPAELGDSAVYLCASSTDRGYEQYFGPGTRLTVT.

The CDR3 coding sequence is TGTGCCAGTAGTATAGGAGGGACAGGGGCCCAAGAGACCCAGTACTTC. It codes for CASSIGGTGAQETQYF. The genes are TRBV19 and TRBJ2-5, with TRBD1 matching 10 bases. Germline V gene sequence: CDR1 LNHDA, CDR2 SQIVND (reference sequence). The CDR3 length is 16 residues. V trimming: 1 base; J trimming: 1 base; junction bases outside the gene matches: 3. Drawing the rest from reference TRBV19 and TRBJ2-5, the complete variable domain is DGGITQSPKYLFRKEGQNVTLSCEQNLNHDAMYWYRQDPGQGLRLIYYSQIVNDFQKGDIAEGYSVSREKKESFPLTVTSAQKNPTAFYLCASSIGGTGAQETQYFGPGTRLLVL.

The chain carries TRBV3-1 (or the pseudogene TRBV3-2) and TRBJ1-3; 7 bases are shared with TRBD1. The ends lost 5 bases at V and 4 bases at J; junction bases unmatched: 2. Germline V gene sequence: CDR1 LGHDT, CDR2 YNNKEL (reference sequence). CDR3 length: 13 amino acids. This CDR3 reads CASSYRGGNTIYF. DNA for the CDR3: TGTGCCAGCAGCTACAGGGGCGGAAACACCATATATTTT.

The chain joins TRBV9 to TRBJ1-6; D remains ambiguous. The V gene lost 4 bases and the J gene lost 9 bases, with 20 bases spanning the gap. Germline V gene lookup returns CDR1 SGDLS and CDR2 YYNGEE. There are 16 residues in the CDR3. The CDR3 protein is CASSSGGPGDGSPLHF. The CDR3 nucleotides are TGTGCCAGCAGCTCTGGTGGGCCAGGCGATGGTTCACCCCTCCACTTT.

This sequence joins TRBV24-1 and TRBJ2-2, with 7 bases that match TRBD1. V gave up 4 bases and J gave up 5 bases; unmatched junction bases: 6. The germline V gene encodes CDR1 KGHDR and CDR2 SFDVKD. The CDR3 has 15 residues. The CDR3 DNA is TGTGCCACCAGTGAACCGGGACAGAGTACCGGGGAGCTGTTTTTT. As protein: CATSEPGQSTGELFF.

This clone appeared a single time. This chain uses TRBV27 with TRBJ2-2; D is possibly TRBD1 (6 bases). V lost 2 bases, J lost 1 base, and 8 bases lay in between. The CDR3 spans 15 residues. Germline V CDR1 and CDR2: MNHEY, SMNVEV (reference sequence). The CDR3 DNA sequence: TGTGCCAGCAGTTTAATCAGGGGGAACACCGGGGAGCTGTTTTTT. Its protein product is CASSLIRGNTGELFF.